These T cell receptor beta chains were read from a single sample in a study of blood T cell repertoires in COVID-19. The method was immunoSEQ multiplex PCR; TCRdb's version includes in-frame clones alone and lacks a portion of them. The profile shows approximately 73,000 clones, approximately 89% of them singletons. The sample taken for sequencing was peripheral blood. The receptors were sampled from a woman aged 55-75 years with acute or convalescent COVID-19. The CDR3 runs from the conserved cysteine through the conserved F or W. Fields, in order: J gene, V gene, D gene, clone size, CDR3 protein, CDR3 DNA. D genes are given only for firm matches. Size values are once, few and many counts, or a class for expanded clones, and some rows have none.

j_gene: TRBJ1-6; v_gene: TRBV28; d_gene: .; abundance: once; CDR3aa: CASSILTASPLHF; CDR3nt: TGTGCCAGCAGCATCCTAACAGCTTCACCCCTCCACTTT
j_gene: TRBJ2-5; v_gene: TRBV24-1; d_gene: .; abundance: .; CDR3aa: CATSDLGQGRQETQYF; CDR3nt: TGTGCCACCAGTGATTTGGGGCAGGGGCGACAGGAGACCCAGTACTTC
j_gene: TRBJ2-7; v_gene: TRBV10-3; d_gene: TRBD2; abundance: .; CDR3aa: CAIRDERGLSYEQYF; CDR3nt: TGTGCCATCAGAGATGAGCGGGGGCTCTCCTACGAGCAGTACTTC
j_gene: TRBJ2-7; v_gene: TRBV2; d_gene: .; abundance: .; CDR3aa: CASSEGFAYGQYF; CDR3nt: TGTGCCAGCAGTGAAGGGTTCGCCTACGGGCAGTACTTC
j_gene: TRBJ2-1; v_gene: TRBV28; d_gene: TRBD2; abundance: .; CDR3aa: CASSSPGAGGLDEQFF; CDR3nt: TGTGCCAGCAGTTCCCCGGGGGCGGGAGGTTTAGATGAGCAGTTCTTC
j_gene: TRBJ2-3; v_gene: TRBV7-3; d_gene: .; abundance: .; CDR3aa: CASSFGGGEADTQYF; CDR3nt: TGTGCCAGCAGCTTTGGCGGCGGGGAGGCAGATACGCAGTATTTT
j_gene: TRBJ2-3; v_gene: TRBV3-1/TRBV3-2; d_gene: TRBD2; abundance: .; CDR3aa: CASSGLGTDTQYF; CDR3nt: TGTGCCAGCAGCGGACTAGGCACAGATACGCAGTATTTT
j_gene: TRBJ2-2; v_gene: TRBV9; d_gene: TRBD1; abundance: .; CDR3aa: CASSVGTGANTGELFF; CDR3nt: TGTGCCAGCAGCGTAGGGACAGGGGCGAACACCGGGGAGCTGTTTTTT
j_gene: TRBJ1-2; v_gene: TRBV7-3; d_gene: TRBD1; abundance: .; CDR3aa: CASSSGTGGIGYGYTF; CDR3nt: TGTGCCAGCAGCTCCGGGACAGGGGGAATAGGCTATGGCTACACCTTC
j_gene: TRBJ2-3; v_gene: TRBV10-2; d_gene: TRBD2; abundance: .; CDR3aa: CASIRATSGSTDTQYF; CDR3nt: TGCGCCAGCATTCGCGCGACTAGCGGGAGCACAGATACGCAGTATTTT
j_gene: TRBJ1-1; v_gene: TRBV5-6; d_gene: .; abundance: few; CDR3aa: CASSLRQGIRNTEAFF; CDR3nt: TGTGCCAGCAGCTTGCGGCAGGGGATAAGGAACACTGAAGCTTTCTTT
j_gene: TRBJ2-3; v_gene: TRBV7-9; d_gene: TRBD2; abundance: .; CDR3aa: CASSSAGGTDTQYF; CDR3nt: TGTGCCAGCAGCTCAGCGGGAGGCACAGATACGCAGTATTTT
j_gene: TRBJ1-1; v_gene: TRBV10-1; d_gene: .; abundance: .; CDR3aa: CASRARQAEGNTEAFF; CDR3nt: TGCGCCAGCAGGGCCCGGCAAGCCGAGGGGAACACTGAAGCTTTCTTT
j_gene: TRBJ1-2; v_gene: TRBV9; d_gene: .; abundance: .; CDR3aa: CASSVDVGATFGYTF; CDR3nt: TGTGCCAGCAGCGTAGATGTGGGGGCGACTTTTGGCTACACCTTC
j_gene: TRBJ1-1; v_gene: TRBV28; d_gene: TRBD1; abundance: once; CDR3aa: CASSFGTGGERTEAFF; CDR3nt: TGTGCCAGCAGTTTCGGAACAGGGGGAGAAAGGACTGAAGCTTTCTTT
j_gene: TRBJ1-1; v_gene: TRBV6-6; d_gene: .; abundance: .; CDR3aa: CASSPTDSTEAFF; CDR3nt: TGTGCCAGCAGCCCCACCGACAGCACTGAAGCTTTCTTT
j_gene: TRBJ2-5; v_gene: TRBV5-5; d_gene: .; abundance: .; CDR3aa: CASTPLYQETQYF; CDR3nt: TGTGCCAGCACCCCACTATACCAAGAGACCCAGTACTTC
j_gene: TRBJ2-6; v_gene: TRBV6-1; d_gene: .; abundance: .; CDR3aa: CASSGHPPSGMANVLTF; CDR3nt: TGTGCCAGCAGTGGCCACCCGCCGAGCGGTATGGCCAACGTCCTGACTTTC
j_gene: TRBJ1-4; v_gene: TRBV28; d_gene: TRBD1; abundance: .; CDR3aa: CASSRQGEGGKLFF; CDR3nt: TGTGCCAGCAGCAGACAGGGGGAGGGTGGAAAACTGTTTTTT
j_gene: TRBJ2-7; v_gene: TRBV4-2; d_gene: .; abundance: once; CDR3aa: CASSPSPDREGEQYF; CDR3nt: TGTGCCAGCAGCCCCTCTCCGGACAGGGAGGGCGAGCAGTACTTC
j_gene: TRBJ2-7; v_gene: TRBV24-1; d_gene: TRBD1; abundance: .; CDR3aa: CATSDRTGARYEQYF; CDR3nt: TGTGCCACCAGTGATCGGACAGGGGCCCGCTACGAGCAGTACTTC
j_gene: TRBJ1-2; v_gene: TRBV3-1/TRBV3-2; d_gene: .; abundance: .; CDR3aa: CASSQDRVPNYGYTF; CDR3nt: TGTGCCAGCAGCCAAGACAGGGTCCCTAACTATGGCTACACCTTC
j_gene: TRBJ1-1; v_gene: TRBV28; d_gene: TRBD1; abundance: .; CDR3aa: CASSGQGAENTEAFF; CDR3nt: TGTGCCAGCAGCGGACAGGGGGCAGAGAACACTGAAGCTTTCTTT
j_gene: TRBJ2-5; v_gene: TRBV30; d_gene: TRBD2; abundance: .; CDR3aa: CAWAGLAGAGETQYF; CDR3nt: TGTGCCTGGGCGGGACTAGCGGGGGCAGGAGAGACCCAGTACTTC
j_gene: TRBJ2-3; v_gene: TRBV9; d_gene: .; abundance: .; CDR3aa: CASSEDSLTTDTQYF; CDR3nt: TGTGCCAGCAGCGAGGACAGTCTAACGACAGATACGCAGTATTTT
j_gene: TRBJ2-7; v_gene: TRBV11-2; d_gene: TRBD1; abundance: .; CDR3aa: CASSSQGYEQYF; CDR3nt: TGTGCCAGCAGCTCACAGGGGTACGAGCAGTACTTC
j_gene: TRBJ1-3; v_gene: TRBV10-3; d_gene: .; abundance: few; CDR3aa: CATEGGGAKLSGNTIYF; CDR3nt: TGTGCCACCGAGGGCGGCGGAGCAAAACTTTCTGGAAACACCATATATTTT
j_gene: TRBJ2-6; v_gene: TRBV7-9; d_gene: .; abundance: .; CDR3aa: CASSLGSSSGANVLTF; CDR3nt: TGTGCCAGCAGCTTAGGATCCAGCTCTGGGGCCAACGTCCTGACTTTC
j_gene: TRBJ1-3; v_gene: TRBV15; d_gene: .; abundance: .; CDR3aa: CATSRDLSQGNTIYF; CDR3nt: TGTGCCACCAGCAGAGATCTGTCACAAGGAAACACCATATATTTT
j_gene: TRBJ2-1; v_gene: TRBV9; d_gene: .; abundance: .; CDR3aa: CASSVDGYNEQFF; CDR3nt: TGTGCCAGCAGCGTAGACGGCTACAATGAGCAGTTCTTC
j_gene: TRBJ2-5; v_gene: TRBV7-9; d_gene: .; abundance: .; CDR3aa: CASSRGAEETQYF; CDR3nt: TGTGCCAGCAGCCGCGGAGCAGAAGAGACCCAGTACTTC
j_gene: TRBJ2-6; v_gene: TRBV20-1; d_gene: TRBD1; abundance: .; CDR3aa: CSATDRASGANVLTF; CDR3nt: TGCAGTGCTACTGACAGGGCCTCTGGGGCCAACGTCCTGACTTTC
j_gene: TRBJ2-3; v_gene: TRBV28; d_gene: TRBD2; abundance: .; CDR3aa: CASSSGTSGRASTDTQYF; CDR3nt: TGTGCCAGCAGCTCCGGGACTAGCGGGAGGGCGTCAACGGATACGCAGTATTTT
j_gene: TRBJ1-5; v_gene: TRBV7-6; d_gene: .; abundance: .; CDR3aa: CASSLKSGFSNQPQHF; CDR3nt: TGTGCCAGCAGCTTAAAGTCGGGGTTCTCGAATCAGCCCCAGCATTTT
j_gene: TRBJ2-5; v_gene: TRBV9; d_gene: .; abundance: .; CDR3aa: CASSVGRGRETQYF; CDR3nt: TGTGCCAGCAGCGTAGGGAGGGGGCGAGAGACCCAGTACTTC
j_gene: TRBJ2-1; v_gene: TRBV4-1; d_gene: TRBD1; abundance: .; CDR3aa: CASSPSTSGGNEQFF; CDR3nt: TGCGCCAGCAGCCCGTCAACCTCAGGGGGCAATGAGCAGTTCTTC
j_gene: TRBJ2-1; v_gene: TRBV3-1/TRBV3-2; d_gene: .; abundance: .; CDR3aa: CASSQELPTDEQFF; CDR3nt: TGTGCCAGCAGCCAAGAGCTCCCCACAGATGAGCAGTTCTTC
j_gene: TRBJ2-1; v_gene: TRBV4-2; d_gene: .; abundance: few; CDR3aa: CASSQDVGAHNEQFF; CDR3nt: TGTGCCAGCAGCCAAGACGTGGGGGCCCACAATGAGCAGTTCTTC
j_gene: TRBJ2-3; v_gene: TRBV7-3; d_gene: .; abundance: .; CDR3aa: CASSLGLGRTDTQYF; CDR3nt: TGTGCCAGCAGCTTAGGGTTAGGCAGGACAGATACGCAGTATTTT
j_gene: TRBJ1-2; v_gene: TRBV7-8; d_gene: .; abundance: .; CDR3aa: CASSHEEGNYGYTF; CDR3nt: TGTGCCAGCAGCCACGAGGAGGGGAACTATGGCTACACCTTC
j_gene: TRBJ2-7; v_gene: TRBV29-1; d_gene: .; abundance: .; CDR3aa: CSVVPGNGEQYF; CDR3nt: TGCAGCGTTGTGCCCGGGAACGGCGAGCAGTACTTC
j_gene: TRBJ1-2; v_gene: TRBV7-3; d_gene: .; abundance: .; CDR3aa: CASSQDGFGYTF; CDR3nt: TGTGCCAGCAGCCAGGATGGGTTTGGCTACACCTTC
j_gene: TRBJ1-5; v_gene: TRBV3-1/TRBV3-2; d_gene: .; abundance: .; CDR3aa: CASSPGDRNQPQHF; CDR3nt: TGTGCCAGCAGCCCGGGGGACCGCAATCAGCCCCAGCATTTT
j_gene: TRBJ1-6; v_gene: TRBV6-6; d_gene: .; abundance: .; CDR3aa: CASRRQTNSPLHF; CDR3nt: TGTGCCAGCAGAAGACAGACTAATTCACCCCTCCACTTT
j_gene: TRBJ2-7; v_gene: TRBV30; d_gene: .; abundance: .; CDR3aa: CAWSGAPSYEQYF; CDR3nt: TGTGCCTGGAGTGGGGCCCCCTCCTACGAGCAGTACTTC
j_gene: TRBJ1-1; v_gene: TRBV19; d_gene: TRBD1; abundance: .; CDR3aa: CASRPRDRNTEAFF; CDR3nt: TGTGCCAGTAGACCCCGGGACAGAAACACTGAAGCTTTCTTT
j_gene: TRBJ2-3; v_gene: TRBV24-1; d_gene: .; abundance: .; CDR3aa: CATRPGGPSTDTQYF; CDR3nt: TGTGCCACCAGGCCAGGGGGGCCGAGCACAGATACGCAGTATTTT
j_gene: TRBJ1-1; v_gene: TRBV7-2; d_gene: .; abundance: once; CDR3aa: CASSSATGPRAFF; CDR3nt: TGTGCCAGCAGCTCTGCGACAGGCCCCCGAGCTTTCTTT
j_gene: TRBJ2-3; v_gene: TRBV12-5; d_gene: .; abundance: once; CDR3aa: CASGPNTDTQYF; CDR3nt: TGTGCTAGTGGTCCCAACACAGATACGCAGTATTTT
j_gene: TRBJ1-2; v_gene: TRBV5-1; d_gene: TRBD1; abundance: .; CDR3aa: CASSRGQEFYGYTF; CDR3nt: TGCGCCAGCAGCCGGGGACAGGAGTTCTATGGCTACACCTTC
j_gene: TRBJ1-2; v_gene: TRBV27; d_gene: TRBD1; abundance: .; CDR3aa: CASSLKGGWGYTF; CDR3nt: TGTGCCAGCAGTTTGAAAGGGGGCTGGGGCTACACCTTC
j_gene: TRBJ1-3; v_gene: TRBV28; d_gene: TRBD1; abundance: .; CDR3aa: CASSYPLTGTSDTIYF; CDR3nt: TGTGCCAGCAGTTACCCCCTGACAGGGACCTCGGACACCATATATTTT
j_gene: TRBJ2-7; v_gene: TRBV7-2; d_gene: .; abundance: .; CDR3aa: CASSAYRVPSYEQYF; CDR3nt: TGTGCCAGCAGCGCCTACAGAGTACCCTCCTACGAGCAGTACTTC
j_gene: TRBJ2-2; v_gene: TRBV5-1; d_gene: TRBD2; abundance: .; CDR3aa: CASRLAVVYTGELFF; CDR3nt: TGCGCCAGCAGACTAGCGGTAGTTTACACCGGGGAGCTGTTTTTT
j_gene: TRBJ1-1; v_gene: TRBV6-1; d_gene: .; abundance: .; CDR3aa: CASSEHRSDTEAFF; CDR3nt: TGTGCCAGCAGTGAACACAGGTCGGACACTGAAGCTTTCTTT
j_gene: TRBJ2-1; v_gene: TRBV25-1; d_gene: TRBD2; abundance: .; CDR3aa: CASSDPSGQMFEQFF; CDR3nt: TGTGCCAGCAGTGACCCTAGCGGGCAGATGTTTGAGCAGTTCTTC
j_gene: TRBJ1-2; v_gene: TRBV18; d_gene: TRBD1; abundance: .; CDR3aa: CASSPGQGAAYGYGYTF; CDR3nt: TGTGCCAGCTCACCCGGACAGGGGGCGGCTTACGGTTATGGCTACACCTTC
j_gene: TRBJ2-7; v_gene: TRBV19; d_gene: .; abundance: .; CDR3aa: CASSRRQGNYEQYF; CDR3nt: TGTGCCAGTAGTAGGCGGCAGGGGAACTACGAGCAGTACTTC
j_gene: TRBJ2-3; v_gene: TRBV7-6; d_gene: TRBD2; abundance: .; CDR3aa: CASSPSPGTSGGAFTDTQYF; CDR3nt: TGTGCCAGCAGCCCGTCCCCCGGGACTAGCGGGGGGGCCTTCACAGATACGCAGTATTTT